One and the same sample provided the 26 T cell receptor beta chains below, sequenced in a study of PD-1 blockade in classical Hodgkin lymphoma. Indicated time point: cycle 4 day 1 (C4D1), after six to seven weeks of nivolumab. Brentuximab vedotin exposure varied, and every patient relapsed after autologous stem cell transplantation. The table came from immunoSEQ multiplex PCR; TCRdb's copy has only in-frame clones and leaves some out. Among 90,000 to 100,000 clones listed, roughly 78% were seen once. The material was peripheral blood mononuclear cells (PBMCs), obtained before the fourth cycle of nivolumab. Receptors originate from a human donor with classical Hodgkin lymphoma.

V and J are TRBV19 and TRBJ1-1; D remains unclear. The CDR3 contains 13 residues. Germline CDR1 reads LNHDA; CDR2 reads SQIVND (reference sequence). Trimming pared 3 bases from V and 1 base from J, leaving 6 bases between. The CDR3, as DNA: TGTGCCAGTAGTATCAGCGCGAACACTGAAGCTTTCTTT. Translated: CASSISANTEAFF. Complete variable domain (other parts from reference TRBV19 and TRBJ1-1): DGGITQSPKYLFRKEGQNVTLSCEQNLNHDAMYWYRQDPGQGLRLIYYSQIVNDFQKGDIAEGYSVSREKKESFPLTVTSAQKNPTAFYLCASSISANTEAFFGQGTRLTVV.

The chain joins TRBV15 to TRBJ1-2; tentatively, D is TRBD1 (6 bases). Germline loops: CDR1 LNHNV, CDR2 YYDKDF (reference sequence). With 0 bases removed from V and 4 bases from J, the gap between germline ends came to 15 bases. The CDR3 covers 16 residues. The CDR3 here is CATSRDVLRGGYGYTF. As DNA, the CDR3 is TGTGCCACCAGCAGAGATGTACTCAGGGGCGGCTATGGCTACACCTTC.

The chain uses TRBV11-1 and TRBJ2-3; weak D call: TRBD1 (6 bases). Germline V gene lookup returns CDR1 SGHAT and CDR2 FQDESV (reference sequence). With 2 bases removed from V and 1 base from J, the gap between germline ends came to 10 bases. The CDR3 is 15 residues long. For the CDR3, the DNA is TGTGCCAGCAGCTTAATGGGACAAGGCACAGATACGCAGTATTTT. Residues: CASSLMGQGTDTQYF.

The V gene is TRBV11-1, the J gene TRBJ2-1; TRBD2 agrees at 11 bases. V lost 2 bases, J lost 2 bases, and 8 bases stayed unmatched. There are 18 residues in the CDR3. The germline gives CDR1 SGHAT, CDR2 FQDESV (reference sequence). The CDR3 DNA sequence: TGTGCCAGCAGCTTATGGGTAGCGGGAGGGCTGGCCTACAATGAGCAGTTCTTC. Protein product: CASSLWVAGGLAYNEQFF.

CDR3 in DNA: TGTGCCAGCAGCTCACCTGATCTGGGAGGCTACACCTTC. This sequence encodes CASSSPDLGGYTF. V is TRBV5-4 and J is TRBJ1-2; D is ambiguous. Germline V gene data show CDR1 as SGHNT and CDR2 as YYREEE (reference sequence). The CDR3 extends over 13 amino acids. Trimming left V 3 bases short and J 8 bases short, with 14 bases between.

This clone was seen more than once but under ten times. The chain employs TRBV10-3 and TRBJ2-1, with TRBD1 as a possible D gene (6 bases). Per germline, CDR1 ENHRY and CDR2 SYGVKD. CDR3 length: 12 amino acids. V shed 6 bases and J shed 10 bases, with 13 bases lying between them. CDR3 DNA: TGTGCCATCAGCTACAGGGTTGAGGAGCAGTTCTTC. It codes for CAISYRVEEQFF.

The V call is TRBV6-6, the J call TRBJ2-5, with a possible D match to TRBD1 (6 bases). Trimming left V 6 bases short and J 3 bases short, with 17 bases between. Germline V lookup: CDR1 MNHNY, CDR2 SVGAGI (reference sequence). This CDR3 is 15 amino acids long. The CDR3 sequence is CASSSTRQVEETQYF. The CDR3 nucleotides are TGTGCCAGCAGCTCCACTAGACAGGTTGAAGAGACCCAGTACTTC.

The chain links TRBV19 to TRBJ1-2; tentative D call: TRBD1 (5 bases). V was cut by 3 bases and J by 3 bases, with 14 bases left in between. Germline CDR1 and CDR2: LNHDA and SQIVND (reference sequence). This CDR3 comprises 15 residues. The CDR3 DNA reads as TGTGCCAGTAGTATGGGGCGGCAGGGTCACTATGGCTACACCTTC. It translates to CASSMGRQGHYGYTF.

This clone was observed a single time. J is TRBJ2-2 and V is TRBV20-1; D is perhaps TRBD2 (6 bases). Looked up from germline, CDR1 is DFQATT and CDR2 is SNEGSKA (reference sequence). The CDR3 totals 11 residues. Trimming stripped 7 bases from V and 9 bases from J, with 12 bases between. The chain's CDR3 is CSVPSVRELFF. CDR3 DNA sequence: TGCAGTGTACCTAGCGTCCGGGAGCTGTTTTTT.

This chain links TRBV7-3 with TRBJ2-3; D possibly corresponds to TRBD2 (6 bases). The CDR3 contains 16 residues. Looked up from germline, CDR1 is SGHTA and CDR2 is FQGTGA. V was cut by 5 bases and J by 0 bases, with 15 bases left in between. The CDR3 loop reads CASSSGGTGSTDTQYF. The CDR3 nucleotides read TGTGCCAGCAGCAGTGGCGGGACGGGTAGCACAGATACGCAGTATTTT.

The chain combines TRBV7-9 with TRBJ1-2; TRBD1 might be the D (6 bases). Germline CDR1 is SEHNR and CDR2 is FQNEAQ (reference sequence). Trimming pared 0 bases from V and 8 bases from J, leaving 13 bases between. This CDR3 contains 14 residues. The CDR3 loop reads CASSLAAGGGGYTF. CDR3 coding DNA: TGTGCCAGCAGCTTAGCAGCGGGGGGCGGCGGCTACACCTTC.

By share, this clone ranks as medium-sized. V is TRBV30 and J is TRBJ1-2; D not resolved. V was shortened by 1 base and J by 1 base, with 4 bases between the two germline ends. The CDR3 contains 12 residues. Per the germline V gene, CDR1 is GTSNPN and CDR2 is SVGIG (reference sequence). The CDR3 sequence is CAWSEDNYGYTF. CDR3 bases: TGTGCCTGGAGTGAAGATAACTATGGCTACACCTTC.

The V and J genes are TRBV4-1 and TRBJ2-2, with TRBD1 matching 8 bases. With 5 bases clipped from V and 4 bases from J, the junction kept 3 bases outside the gene matches. The CDR3 totals 14 residues. In germline, CDR1 is MGHRA, CDR2 YSYEKL. The CDR3 sequence: CASSYTGGTGELFF. CDR3 nucleotide sequence: TGCGCCAGCAGCTACACAGGGGGCACCGGGGAGCTGTTTTTT.

This sequence joins TRBV6-5 and TRBJ2-1; 12 positions agree with TRBD2. Trimming took 6 bases from V and 4 from J; bases not matched to a gene: 4. CDR3 size: 15 residues. CDR1 MNHEY and CDR2 SVGAGI come from the germline V gene. The CDR3 nucleotides are TGTGCCAGCAGGAGGACTAGCGGGATGTACAATGAGCAGTTCTTC. It encodes CASRRTSGMYNEQFF.

The V gene is TRBV7-6, the J gene TRBJ2-1; 10 bases align to TRBD2. This CDR3 has 16 amino acids. V dropped 4 bases and J dropped 6; count of bases not matched to a gene: 9. Looked up from germline, CDR1 is SGHVS and CDR2 is FNYEAQ. The CDR3 spells CASSSRTSGPSNEQFF. The CDR3 DNA reads TGTGCCAGCAGCTCGAGGACTAGCGGTCCCTCCAATGAGCAGTTCTTC.

The V gene is TRBV4-1, the J gene TRBJ2-7, with TRBD2 as a possible D gene (6 bases). Germline assignment: CDR1 MGHRA and CDR2 YSYEKL. This CDR3 is built from 14 residues. Trimming removed 4 bases at V and 3 bases at J, with 13 bases between. The CDR3 loop reads CASSRGLFIYEQYF. The CDR3, as DNA: TGCGCCAGCAGCCGGGGACTCTTCATCTACGAGCAGTACTTC.

Sample share makes this clone medium-sized. The rearrangement links TRBV7-9 to TRBJ1-1; D unclear. V lost 5 bases and J lost 5, with 6 bases in between. Germline CDR1 is SEHNR and CDR2 is FQNEAQ (reference sequence). This CDR3 has 11 amino acids. The CDR3, as DNA: TGTGCCAGCAGCCTAGGTACTGAAGCTTTCTTT. Protein: CASSLGTEAFF.

The chain joins TRBV18 to TRBJ2-4; possibly TRBD1 for D (7 bases). CDR3 length: 14 residues. V lost 3 bases and J lost 5, with 11 bases in between. Germline-derived CDR1 and CDR2 are KGHSH and LQKENI. In nucleotides, the CDR3 is TGTGCCAGCTCACCTGCGGGACAGCAAAACATTCAGTACTTC. Translating gives CASSPAGQQNIQYF.

J is TRBJ1-3 and V is TRBV28, with TRBD1 as a possible D gene (5 bases). The V gene's germline CDR1 is MDHEN and CDR2 SYDVKM. CDR3 length: 13 residues. Trimming took 3 bases from V and 9 from J, leaving 12 bases between them. DNA for the CDR3: TGTGCCAGCAGTTTGGGGGGGACGGTCACCATATATTTT. This codes for CASSLGGTVTIYF.

This chain joins TRBV11-2 and TRBJ2-5; 8 nucleotides match TRBD1. This CDR3 comprises 14 residues. Germline V CDR1 and CDR2: SGHAT, FQNNGV. V shed 5 bases, J shed 5 bases, and the junction held 7 bases outside the gene matches. The CDR3 region is CASSHPRTGETQYF. CDR3 in DNA: TGTGCCAGCAGCCACCCCAGGACAGGGGAGACCCAGTACTTC.

The chain combines TRBV28 with TRBJ2-1, with 10 positions matching TRBD2. CDR3 length: 17 amino acids. Germline CDR1 is MDHEN and CDR2 is SYDVKM. Trimming removed 5 bases from V and 5 bases from J; junction bases left unmatched: 12. DNA for the CDR3: TGTGCCAGCAGTCACGACTTGAGCGGGAGGGTTCACAATGAGCAGTTCTTC. It yields the protein CASSHDLSGRVHNEQFF.

CDR3 coding DNA: TGTGCCAGCAGCTTAGATTCTACGGCGGGGATGAGGAGCAATCAGCCCCAGCATTTT. It translates to CASSLDSTAGMRSNQPQHF. The V and J genes are TRBV7-2 and TRBJ1-5; D ambiguous. In germline, CDR1 is SGHTA, CDR2 FQGNSA. The CDR3 extends over 19 amino acids. V gave up 1 base and J gave up 1 base, with 20 bases separating them.

The V and J genes are TRBV11-2 and TRBJ2-7, with TRBD1 as a possible D gene (6 bases). V dropped 5 bases and J dropped 4 bases, with 18 bases sitting between them. Germline assignment: CDR1 SGHAT and CDR2 FQNNGV. The CDR3 covers 15 residues. In DNA form, the CDR3 reads TGTGCCAGCAGCCGTCCGGGTGGGGGCTCATACGAGCAGTACTTC. Residues: CASSRPGGGSYEQYF.

This clone was detected once. The CDR3 DNA sequence: TGTGCCAGCTCTCCTAGGACAGGACTTTACACTGAAGCTTTCTTT. It codes for CASSPRTGLYTEAFF. The genes are TRBV18 and TRBJ1-1, with 7 bases lining up with TRBD1. The CDR3 is made up of 15 amino acids. Trimming cost V 6 bases and J 3 bases; bases outside gene matches: 10. CDR1 and CDR2 from the germline V gene are KGHSH and LQKENI.

This clone occurred a few times. This chain uses TRBV28 with TRBJ2-1; D may be TRBD1 (6 bases). Per germline, CDR1 MDHEN and CDR2 SYDVKM. Trimming pared 4 bases from V and 0 bases from J, leaving 16 bases between. The CDR3 runs to 17 residues. The DNA for the CDR3 is TGTGCCAGCAGTTCGCCCAGGGGATCTAGCTCCTACAATGAGCAGTTCTTC. Protein: CASSSPRGSSSYNEQFF.

J is TRBJ1-4 and V is TRBV6-1; D remains ambiguous. CDR1 and CDR2 (germline): MNHNS, SASEGT. The CDR3 is made up of 12 amino acids. Trimming removed 6 bases from V and 5 bases from J, with 7 bases in between. The CDR3 DNA is TGTGCCAGCAGGAGACGGAATGAAAAACTGTTTTTT. This sequence encodes CASRRRNEKLFF.